These 29 T cell receptor beta chains came from one sample sequenced in a study of blood T cell repertoires in COVID-19. Some clones are missing from TCRdb's copy, which holds only in-frame ones; the method was immunoSEQ multiplex PCR. The table shows over 55,000 clones, with over 80% occurring only once. Sequenced input: peripheral blood. These TCRs come from a man aged 50 to 59 with active COVID-19.

The chain joins TRBV7-9 to TRBJ2-3, with 8 nucleotides matching TRBD2. CDR3 length: 15 residues. The V gene's germline CDR1 is SEHNR and CDR2 FQNEAQ (reference sequence). After removal of 7 bases from V and 3 bases from J, the junction contained 9 bases not matched to a gene. As DNA, the CDR3 is TGTGCCAGCACCCGAAGCGGGAGCTCGACAGATACGCAGTATTTT. Translated, it gives CASTRSGSSTDTQYF.

The CDR3 sequence is CATSDWRSGNTIYF. The CDR3 nucleotides read TGTGCCACCAGTGATTGGAGATCTGGAAACACCATATATTTT. V is TRBV24-1 and J is TRBJ1-3; D is uncertain. This CDR3 is built from 14 residues. In germline, CDR1 is KGHDR, CDR2 SFDVKD. V was trimmed by 2 bases and J by 1 base, leaving 5 bases between them.

The CDR3 protein is CASSPFRQGAGANVLTF. The CDR3 region has the DNA TGTGCCAGCAGTCCATTTCGACAGGGGGCTGGGGCCAACGTCCTGACTTTC. The genes are TRBV6-6 and TRBJ2-6, with TRBD1 matching over 9 bases. The J segment lost 2 bases and the V segment lost 5 bases, leaving 7 bases of the junction unmatched. CDR3 length equals 17 residues. Germline lookup yields CDR1 MNHNY and CDR2 SVGAGI (reference sequence).

This chain connects TRBV4-1 to TRBJ1-2, with D maybe TRBD1 (6 bases). Germline lookup yields CDR1 MGHRA and CDR2 YSYEKL. The V end was cut by 4 bases, the J end by 6 bases, with 18 bases between. The CDR3 sequence is 15 residues long. The CDR3 is CASSLSGGIWDGYTF. The CDR3 DNA is TGCGCCAGCAGCCTGTCGGGGGGCATTTGGGATGGCTACACCTTC.

This clone has more than one count but fewer than ten. V usage is TRBV27 and J usage is TRBJ1-5; 8 nucleotides match TRBD1. CDR3 length: 18 amino acids. In germline, CDR1 is MNHEY, CDR2 SMNVEV (reference sequence). V was clipped by 0 bases and J by 2 bases; unmatched bases: 9. The DNA for the CDR3 is TGTGCCAGCAGTTTATCGATTTATGACAGGGGCGGCAATCAGCCCCAGCATTTT. Its protein product is CASSLSIYDRGGNQPQHF.

The CDR3 nucleotides read TGCAGCGTGGTCGGACAGGGTAACTATGGCTACACCTTC. Translation gives CSVVGQGNYGYTF. This chain links TRBV29-1 with TRBJ1-2, with TRBD1 identical over 8 bases. The ends lost 6 bases at V and 1 base at J; junction bases unmatched: 4. CDR3 length: 13 residues. Germline assignment: CDR1 SQVTM and CDR2 ANQGSEA.

The rearrangement links TRBV5-1 to TRBJ2-1; D may be TRBD2 (6 bases). Trimming pared 0 bases from V and 7 bases from J, leaving 14 bases between. Germline CDR1 is SGHRS and CDR2 is YFSETQ. This CDR3 spans 15 amino acids. Here the CDR3 DNA reads TGCGCCAGCAGCTTGGAGGCGGGATGGGGAAATGAGCAGTTCTTC. Translating it yields CASSLEAGWGNEQFF. Supplemented by reference TRBV5-1 and TRBJ2-1, the full variable domain reads KAGVTQTPRYLIKTRGQQVTLSCSPISGHRSVSWYQQTPGQGLQFLFEYFSETQRNKGNFPGRFSGRQFSNSRSEMNVSTLELGDSALYLCASSLEAGWGNEQFFGPGTRLTVL.

The chain joins TRBV28 to TRBJ2-4, with 11 bases lining up with TRBD2. V lost 6 bases and J lost 1; bases outside the gene matches: 14. This CDR3 contains 19 residues. The germline V gene has CDR1 MDHEN and CDR2 SYDVKM. The CDR3 coding sequence is TGTGCCAGCAGCTATCCCCTTAGCGGGGGGGAGGGTGCCAAAAACATTCAGTACTTC. Its translation is CASSYPLSGGEGAKNIQYF.

The chain couples TRBV18 to TRBJ2-1; 9 bases map to TRBD2. V lost 6 bases, J lost 5 bases, and 5 bases stayed unmatched. The CDR3 is made up of 14 amino acids. CDR1 KGHSH and CDR2 LQKENI come from the germline V gene. The CDR3 region is CASSLTSGDNEQFF. The CDR3 DNA reads as TGTGCCAGCTCCTTGACTAGCGGAGACAATGAGCAGTTCTTC.

This sequence joins TRBV28 and TRBJ2-1, with TRBD2 matching 13 bases. The germline V gene encodes CDR1 MDHEN and CDR2 SYDVKM. J gave up 15 bases and V 2 bases, and 7 bases lay outside the gene matches. The CDR3 runs to 14 residues. In nucleotides, the CDR3 is TGTGCCAGCAGTTTACCGGGACTAGCGGGGTTTCGGTTCTTC. As protein: CASSLPGLAGFRFF.

The CDR3 loop is CASSWDRGPEAFF. The CDR3 nucleotides read TGTGCCAGCAGTTGGGACAGGGGGCCTGAAGCTTTCTTT. The gene calls are TRBV6-5 and TRBJ1-1; 12 nucleotides align to TRBD1. CDR3 length: 13 amino acids. V was pared by 4 bases and J by 6 bases, with 0 bases of the junction left unmatched. The V gene's germline CDR1 is MNHEY and CDR2 SVGAGI.

Here the CDR3 DNA reads TGTGCCAGCAGCGTAGAAGGGGACTATGGCTACACCTTC. Encoded protein: CASSVEGDYGYTF. The chain is built from TRBV9 and TRBJ1-2; D perhaps matches TRBD1 (5 bases). V was pared by 0 bases and J by 3 bases, with 6 bases between. Germline loops: CDR1 SGDLS, CDR2 YYNGEE. This CDR3 has 13 amino acids.

This clone was seen only once. The chain is built from TRBV27 and TRBJ2-2; 8 nucleotides agree with TRBD2. Germline CDR1 MNHEY, CDR2 SMNVEV (reference sequence). V shed 4 bases, J shed 9 bases, and the junction held 4 bases outside the gene matches. The CDR3 is 13 amino acids. The chain's CDR3 is CASSYSGIWELFF. For the CDR3, the DNA is TGTGCCAGCAGTTATAGCGGGATCTGGGAGCTGTTTTTT.

V and J are TRBV28 and TRBJ1-3; 7 positions match TRBD1. V trimming: 8 bases; J trimming: 2 bases; junction bases outside the gene matches: 6. Looked up from germline, CDR1 is MDHEN and CDR2 is SYDVKM. This CDR3 contains 14 residues. CDR3 region: CASENQGAGNTIYF. In nucleotides, the CDR3 is TGTGCCAGCGAAAATCAGGGGGCTGGAAACACCATATATTTT.

CDR3 loop: CASSFPLTEGDYEQYF. The CDR3, as DNA: TGTGCCAGCAGCTTTCCTCTAACCGAAGGGGACTACGAGCAGTACTTC. This chain uses TRBV11-1 with TRBJ2-7, with D maybe TRBD1 (5 bases). The germline V gene has CDR1 SGHAT and CDR2 FQDESV (reference sequence). Trimming pared 3 bases from V and 3 bases from J, leaving 18 bases between. The CDR3 is made up of 16 amino acids.

V is TRBV14 and J is TRBJ2-1; D is perhaps TRBD1 (5 bases). Germline values: CDR1 SGHDN, CDR2 FVKESK. The V gene lost 0 bases and the J gene lost 4 bases, with 13 bases spanning the gap. CDR3 length equals 16 residues. CDR3 in amino acids: CASSQDIGHTYNEQFF. The CDR3 nucleotides are TGTGCCAGCAGCCAAGACATCGGACATACGTACAATGAGCAGTTCTTC.

The genes are TRBV5-6 and TRBJ1-3; D is possibly TRBD1 (5 bases). CDR3 length: 16 amino acids. The V end lost 0 bases, the J end lost 0 bases, and 10 bases lay between the germline ends. Germline-derived CDR1 and CDR2 are SGHDT and YYEEEE. For the CDR3, the DNA is TGTGCCAGCAGCTTGGGACAGCTGATCTCTGGAAACACCATATATTTT. Translated: CASSLGQLISGNTIYF.

The J gene is TRBJ2-5, the V gene TRBV12-3 or TRBV12-4; D perhaps matches TRBD2 (5 bases). V was pared by 6 bases and J by 7 bases, with 12 bases between. The CDR3 length is 12 residues. CDR3: CASSEQEGTQYF. The CDR3 DNA follows: TGTGCCAGCAGCGAGCAAGAGGGGACCCAGTACTTC.

The J gene is TRBJ2-7, the V gene TRBV9, with D possibly matching TRBD2 (6 bases). The CDR3 loop spans 16 amino acids. V gave up 3 bases and J gave up 2 bases, with 18 bases separating them. The germline gives CDR1 SGDLS, CDR2 YYNGEE. The CDR3 loop is CASSAGGGTPAYEQYF. The CDR3 nucleotides read TGTGCCAGCAGCGCCGGGGGTGGGACGCCTGCCTACGAGCAGTACTTC.

The chain uses TRBV9 and TRBJ1-2; no reliable D call. V was cut by 0 bases and J by 8 bases, with 11 bases left in between. The CDR3 runs 13 residues. Germline values: CDR1 SGDLS, CDR2 YYNGEE. The CDR3 DNA is TGTGCCAGCAGCGTAGGGGCCGAACGGGGCTACACCTTC. The encoded protein is CASSVGAERGYTF.

This rearrangement joins TRBV4-3 to TRBJ1-4; D may be TRBD1 (6 bases). Germline CDR1 reads LGHNA; CDR2 reads YSLEER. The CDR3 consists of 16 residues. V was shortened by 2 bases and J by 6 bases, with 16 bases between the two germline ends. This CDR3 is CASSQPTGGGDEKLFF. As DNA, the CDR3 is TGCGCCAGCAGCCAACCCACAGGAGGGGGGGATGAAAAACTGTTTTTT.

This clone rates as medium-sized. This chain connects TRBV21-1 to TRBJ1-3; TRBD1 is the table's D call, not checked against the DNA. TRBV21-1 is shown as a pseudogene. This CDR3 comprises 14 residues. CDR3: CASSNARAGNTIYF. DNA of the CDR3: TGTGCCAGCAGCAACGCCAGGGCTGGAAACACCATATATTTT.

The gene calls are TRBV19 and TRBJ2-1; 11 bases match TRBD2. Per germline, CDR1 LNHDA and CDR2 SQIVND (reference sequence). The ends lost 5 bases at V and 8 bases at J; junction bases unmatched: 5. The CDR3 sequence is 14 residues long. DNA for the CDR3: TGTGCCAGTAGTCTTAGCGGGGGGGCGCATGAGCAGTTCTTC. This sequence encodes CASSLSGGAHEQFF.

The V call is TRBV3-1 (or the pseudogene TRBV3-2), the J call TRBJ2-1, with 8 bases that match TRBD1. The CDR3 has 15 amino acids. Germline V lookup: CDR1 LGHDT, CDR2 YNNKEL (reference sequence). The J segment lost 3 bases and the V segment lost 4 bases, leaving 5 bases of the junction unmatched. Written as DNA, the CDR3 is TGTGCCAGCAGCCTCGGACAGGGTGTCTACAATGAGCAGTTCTTC. This sequence encodes CASSLGQGVYNEQFF.

This clone was counted a single time. The J gene is TRBJ1-1, the V gene TRBV6-6, with 12 bases that match TRBD1. Looked up from germline, CDR1 is MNHNY and CDR2 is SVGAGI (reference sequence). This CDR3 is 13 amino acids long. V shed 7 bases and J 4 bases; nucleotides not matched to a gene: 1. The CDR3 loop is CASKGQGATEAFF. CDR3 sequence (DNA): TGTGCCAGCAAGGGACAGGGGGCCACTGAAGCTTTCTTT.

The rearrangement links TRBV4-1 to TRBJ2-7; 12 bases match TRBD2. J was trimmed by 0 bases and V by 0 bases; bases with no gene match: 6. Germline loops: CDR1 MGHRA, CDR2 YSYEKL. The CDR3 has 18 residues. DNA of the CDR3: TGCGCCAGCAGCCAAGAATGGGCTAGCGGGGGGGTCTCCTACGAGCAGTACTTC. Translation: CASSQEWASGGVSYEQYF.

The rearrangement joins TRBV5-1 to TRBJ2-1; 7 bases agree with TRBD1. After removal of 3 bases from V and 10 bases from J, the junction contained 4 bases not matched to a gene. This CDR3 is 12 amino acids long. CDR1 is SGHRS, CDR2 YFSETQ, per germline. CDR3 region: CASSSQGTEQFF. The DNA for the CDR3 is TGCGCCAGCAGCTCACAGGGGACAGAGCAGTTCTTC.

V is TRBV9 and J is TRBJ2-2; D possibly corresponds to TRBD2 (6 bases). V was pared by 0 bases and J by 6 bases, with 15 bases between. The V gene's germline CDR1 is SGDLS and CDR2 YYNGEE. CDR3 size: 16 residues. In DNA form, the CDR3 reads TGTGCCAGCAGCGTAGATGTCGGGAGAGGCGCCGGGGAGCTGTTTTTT. Translating it yields CASSVDVGRGAGELFF.

The V and J genes are TRBV7-2 and TRBJ2-1; maybe TRBD1 (5 bases). V lost 3 bases and J lost 9, with 12 bases in between. Germline assignment: CDR1 SGHTA and CDR2 FQGNSA. The CDR3 is 13 amino acids. Written as DNA, the CDR3 is TGTGCCAGCAGCTTCTACAGGCTTACTGAGCAGTTCTTC. This codes for CASSFYRLTEQFF.